The entry below gives a single T cell receptor (beta chain) sequence along with its context. What this receptor recognizes is not known. Base qualities are missing; no much larger clone stands one base away. After removal of 5 bases from V and 10 bases from J, the junction retains 2 bases not matched to a gene. The CDR3 covers 11 residues, taking in both the cysteine and the phenylalanine. This entry keeps only the CDR3 DNA: 33 bases, framed from base 1. In the germline V gene, CDR1 corresponds to SNHLY and CDR2 to FYNNEI. The sample comes from a study of radiotherapy plus CTLA-4 blockade in lung cancer (dated by TCRdb to the late 2010s). Looking at the study overall: Objective responses were observed in around 20% of enrolled patients, and disease control was achieved in 30% to 40%. On the study overall, not on this receptor specifically: The strongest predictors of response were reported to be early dynamic shifts in blood T cell clones along with a rise in serum interferon-beta following radiation. TCR clones derived from tumors expanded in peripheral blood after treatment with radiotherapy and ipilimumab.

The study evaluated CTLA-4 blockade (ipilimumab) given together with focal radiation therapy in patients who had chemo-refractory metastatic non-small-cell lung cancer. Libraries were constructed by the immunoSEQ multiplex PCR assay. In its TCRdb copy, this immuneACCESS table keeps in-frame sequences only and misses some clones. Where compared with another copy, unresolved V genes explain less than half of these, and the others have no known cause. The table for this sample lists 60,000 or so clones; about three quarters of them were counted only once. The ten biggest clones cover 4% of the sample.

The chain was built from TRBV2 and TRBJ2-1; TRBD1 aligns with 7 central bases. The sample in question was peripheral blood, obtained from a patient treated with radiotherapy plus ipilimumab. This TCR was recovered from a human donor with non-small cell lung cancer who had a partial response to radiotherapy plus ipilimumab. The CDR3 here reads CASSLQGEQFF. The sequence in DNA is TGTGCCAGCAGTTTACAGGGGGAGCAGTTCTTC. The full variable domain, completed from the reference TRBV2 and TRBJ2-1 proteins outside the CDR3, reads EPEVTQTPSHQVTQMGQEVILRCVPISNHLYFYWYRQILGQKVEFLVSFYNNEISEKSEIFDDQFSVERPDGSNFTLKIRSTKLEDSAMYFCASSLQGEQFFGPGTRLTVL.